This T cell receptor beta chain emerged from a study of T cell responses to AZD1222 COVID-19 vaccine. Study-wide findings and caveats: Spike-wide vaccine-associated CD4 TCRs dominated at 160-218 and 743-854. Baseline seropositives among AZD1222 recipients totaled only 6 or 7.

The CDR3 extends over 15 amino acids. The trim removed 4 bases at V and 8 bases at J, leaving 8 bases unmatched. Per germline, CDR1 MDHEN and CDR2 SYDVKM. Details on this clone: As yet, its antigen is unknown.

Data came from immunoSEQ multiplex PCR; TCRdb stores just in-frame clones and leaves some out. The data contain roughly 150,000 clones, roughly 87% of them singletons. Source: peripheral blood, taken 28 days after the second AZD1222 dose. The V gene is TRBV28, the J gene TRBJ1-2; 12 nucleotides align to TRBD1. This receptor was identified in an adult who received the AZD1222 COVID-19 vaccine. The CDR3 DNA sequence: TGTGCCAGCAGTTCCGAGGGACAGGGGGCTAGGGGCTACACCTTC. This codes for CASSSEGQGARGYTF.